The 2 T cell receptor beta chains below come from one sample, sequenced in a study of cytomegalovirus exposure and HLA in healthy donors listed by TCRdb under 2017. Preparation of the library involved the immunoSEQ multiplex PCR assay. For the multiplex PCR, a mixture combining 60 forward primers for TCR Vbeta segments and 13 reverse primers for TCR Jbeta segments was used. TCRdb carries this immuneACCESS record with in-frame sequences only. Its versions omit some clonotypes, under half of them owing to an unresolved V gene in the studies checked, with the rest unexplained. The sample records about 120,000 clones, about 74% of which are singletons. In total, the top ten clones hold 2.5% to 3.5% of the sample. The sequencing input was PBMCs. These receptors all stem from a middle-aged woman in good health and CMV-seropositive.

The CDR3 spells CASSSGPAGEQYF. CDR3 DNA sequence: TGTGCCAGCAGCTCGGGCCCGGCGGGCGAGCAGTACTTC. The chain is built from TRBV11-3 and TRBJ2-7; D is possibly TRBD2 (5 bases). Germline V gene lookup returns CDR1 SGHNT and CDR2 YENEEA. The CDR3 length is 13 residues. V lost 4 bases to trimming and J lost 6 bases, with 13 bases between them.

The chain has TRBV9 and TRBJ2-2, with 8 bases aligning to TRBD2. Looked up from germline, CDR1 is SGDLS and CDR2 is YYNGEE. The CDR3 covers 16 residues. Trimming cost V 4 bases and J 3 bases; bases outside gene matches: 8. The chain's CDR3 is CASSPSPSGYTGELFF. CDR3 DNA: TGTGCCAGCAGCCCCAGTCCTAGCGGGTACACCGGGGAGCTGTTTTTT.